One sample yielded the 22 T cell receptor beta chains listed below, sequenced in a study of control samples from healthy donors and cancer patients. TCRdb's table, derived via immunoSEQ multiplex PCR, lists solely in-frame clones and lacks some. The table lists around 72,000 clones, about 80% of them singletons, with roughly 16% in the top ten. Sequences were obtained from blood. The receptors stem from a man aged 45 to 65 in good health.

The chain uses TRBV28 and TRBJ2-1; no clear D. This CDR3 is built from 16 residues. CDR1 is MDHEN, CDR2 SYDVKM, per germline. The V gene lost 4 bases and the J gene lost 0 bases, with 13 bases spanning the gap. In DNA, the CDR3 is TGTGCCAGCAGTTATGCCCATGCGAGCTCCTACAATGAGCAGTTCTTC. Translated, it gives CASSYAHASSYNEQFF.

On this clone itself: This specimen includes other DNA sequences encoding the same CDR3. V gene TRBV5-1 combines with J gene TRBJ2-3; TRBD2 matches at 10 bases. Germline V lookup: CDR1 SGHRS, CDR2 YFSETQ. This CDR3 region has 16 residues. The V segment lost 6 bases and the J segment 3 bases; nucleotides outside the gene matches: 10. The CDR3 here is CASNSAASGRTDTQYF. The CDR3, as DNA: TGCGCCAGCAACTCCGCCGCTAGCGGGAGAACAGATACGCAGTATTTT.

The CDR3 is CASSLDSLSYNEQFF. CDR3 nucleotides: TGTGCCAGCAGCCTAGACAGCCTATCCTACAATGAGCAGTTCTTC. The chain uses TRBV5-6 and TRBJ2-1, with D possibly matching TRBD1 (5 bases). The V and J ends lost 4 bases and 1 base respectively, with 12 bases between them. The germline gives CDR1 SGHDT, CDR2 YYEEEE. The CDR3 covers 15 residues.

The rearrangement uses TRBV11-2 and TRBJ2-1; 9 bases are shared with TRBD1. Germline lookup yields CDR1 SGHAT and CDR2 FQNNGV. The V gene end was trimmed by 3 bases and the J gene end by 5 bases; junction bases not matched to a gene: 8. The CDR3 runs 16 residues. In DNA, the CDR3 is TGTGCCAGCAGCTTCGGATTTGGGACAGGGAACAATGAGCAGTTCTTC. Amino acids: CASSFGFGTGNNEQFF. The complete variable domain, with remaining parts taken from reference TRBV11-2 and TRBJ2-1, reads EAGVAQSPRYKIIEKRQSVAFWCNPISGHATLYWYQQILGQGPKLLIQFQNNGVVDDSQLPKDRFSAERLKGVDSTLKIQPAKLEDSAVYLCASSFGFGTGNNEQFFGPGTRLTVL.

This chain uses TRBV27 with TRBJ2-7; D perhaps matches TRBD2 (6 bases). From germline, CDR1 is MNHEY and CDR2 SMNVEV (reference sequence). The length of the CDR3 is 14 residues. V gave up 5 bases and J gave up 2 bases, with 13 bases separating them. CDR3 sequence reads: CASSASSEAYEQYF. CDR3 nucleotides: TGTGCCAGCAGTGCATCTAGCGAAGCCTACGAGCAGTACTTC.

CDR3 nucleotides: TGTGCCAGCAGCGCGTCAGGGGTTGGAAACACCATATATTTT. This gives the protein CASSASGVGNTIYF. J is TRBJ1-3 and V is TRBV14, with D possibly TRBD1 on 6 matching bases. Germline-derived CDR1 and CDR2 are SGHDN and FVKESK. V was cut by 5 bases and J by 3 bases, with 11 bases left in between. This CDR3 spans 14 amino acids.

The chain has TRBV7-6 and TRBJ2-6, with D possibly being TRBD1 (5 bases). The CDR3 sequence is 17 residues long. Trimming shortened V by 2 bases and J by 4 bases, and 15 bases separated the two germline ends. The V gene's germline CDR1 is SGHVS and CDR2 FNYEAQ. The CDR3 DNA is TGTGCCAGCAGCTTATTGGGTTCAGGGTACGGGGCCAACGTCCTGACTTTC. Translated: CASSLLGSGYGANVLTF.

The chain is built from TRBV21-1 and TRBJ2-7. TRBV21-1 is a pseudogene segment. The CDR3 spans 10 residues. The DNA for the CDR3 is TGTGCCAGCGAAGGTGGGCAGGGAGACTTC. This encodes CASEGGQGDF.

The rearrangement joins TRBV12-3 or TRBV12-4 to TRBJ2-2; D gene ambiguous. This CDR3 region has 13 residues. V dropped 5 bases and J dropped 3 bases, with 7 bases sitting between them. This CDR3 is CASSATYTGELFF. The CDR3 DNA follows: TGTGCCAGCAGTGCAACTTACACCGGGGAGCTGTTTTTT.

CDR3 sequence reads: CASSYSRTVGEPQHF. The CDR3 region has the DNA TGTGCCAGCAGTTACTCTAGGACAGTCGGCGAGCCCCAGCATTTT. The chain employs TRBV6-5 and TRBJ1-5; TRBD1 might be the D (6 bases). There are 15 residues in the CDR3. V was clipped by 0 bases and J by 8 bases, with 14 bases between them. CDR1 and CDR2 from the germline V gene are MNHEY and SVGAGI.

Comment on this clone: A junction boundary mismatches the germline segment, possibly from a read error. This chain connects TRBV6-4 to TRBJ2-2, with unresolved D. The CDR3 is made up of 12 amino acids. Germline values: CDR1 MRHNA, CDR2 SNTAGT. Here the CDR3 DNA reads TGTGCCATCAGTGACCGCGATAGGGAGCTGTTTTTT. Translated, it gives CAISDRDRELFF.

The V gene is TRBV4-3, the J gene TRBJ1-2; TRBD1 agrees at 7 bases. Germline lookup yields CDR1 LGHNA and CDR2 YSLEER. The CDR3 is 14 residues long. With 4 bases clipped from V and 4 bases from J, the junction kept 6 bases outside the gene matches. The CDR3 DNA follows: TGCGCCAGCAGCCCCCGGGACAGCAGCTATGGCTACACCTTC. Its translation: CASSPRDSSYGYTF.

This clone was found a few times. DNA for the CDR3: TGTGCCAGCAGTAATCAGGGGTCCCTCGTGGACACTGAAGCTTTCTTT. It encodes CASSNQGSLVDTEAFF. The gene calls are TRBV6-6 and TRBJ1-1; possibly TRBD1 for D (6 bases). Trimming removed 5 bases at V and 3 bases at J, with 19 bases between. The CDR3 is 16 amino acids. Germline values: CDR1 MNHNY, CDR2 SVGAGI (reference sequence).

This sequence joins TRBV5-1 and TRBJ2-3; tentatively, D is TRBD2 (5 bases). Germline assignment: CDR1 SGHRS and CDR2 YFSETQ. The CDR3 runs to 15 residues. Trimming took off 1 base at V and 0 bases at J, with 9 bases between the two ends. The CDR3 region is CASSLWGDSTDTQYF. In DNA form, the CDR3 reads TGCGCCAGCAGCTTGTGGGGAGATAGCACAGATACGCAGTATTTT.

This clone was detected once. This chain uses TRBV5-8 with TRBJ2-2; TRBD2 is a possible D gene (5 bases). V lost 6 bases, J lost 0 bases, and 15 bases lay in between. Germline loops: CDR1 SGHTS, CDR2 YDEGEE. The CDR3 contains 16 residues. As DNA, the CDR3 is TGTGCCAGCACCAAGCGGTACCAATCGAACACCGGGGAGCTGTTTTTT. Translated, it gives CASTKRYQSNTGELFF.

The chain combines TRBV7-3 with TRBJ2-1, with a tentative D call TRBD1 (6 bases). The germline V gene encodes CDR1 SGHTA and CDR2 FQGTGA. The V end was cut by 4 bases, the J end by 10 bases, with 14 bases between. The length of the CDR3 is 13 residues. CDR3 in amino acids: CASSSGALQEQFF. As DNA, the CDR3 is TGTGCCAGCAGCTCAGGGGCCCTACAGGAGCAGTTCTTC.

The J gene is TRBJ2-7, the V gene TRBV25-1; TRBD1 might be the D (5 bases). Deletions cut 5 bases from V and 1 base from J, with 12 bases between. This CDR3 is 14 amino acids long. The V gene's germline CDR1 is MGHDK and CDR2 SYGVNS. CDR3 in amino acids: CASSTPQDSYEQYF. As DNA, the CDR3 is TGTGCCAGCAGTACCCCACAGGATTCCTACGAGCAGTACTTC.

This chain uses TRBV29-1 with TRBJ2-3; either TRBD1 or TRBD2 may fit D (5 bases each). CDR1 and CDR2 from the germline V gene are SQVTM and ANQGSEA. Trimming stripped 6 bases from V and 6 bases from J, with 19 bases between. This CDR3 is 14 amino acids long. In DNA, the CDR3 is TGCAGCGTGGGGGTGGCTCCGGGCGGCGATACGCAGTATTTT. It yields the protein CSVGVAPGGDTQYF.

The chain combines TRBV7-9 with TRBJ2-3; D not resolved. Trimming left V 5 bases short and J 0 bases short, with 3 bases between. The germline V gene encodes CDR1 SEHNR and CDR2 FQNEAQ (reference sequence). This CDR3 contains 12 residues. The CDR3 reads CASSPSTDTQYF. The CDR3 nucleotides read TGTGCCAGCAGCCCAAGCACAGATACGCAGTATTTT.

The V and J genes are TRBV2 and TRBJ2-1, with D tentatively TRBD2 (6 bases). The CDR3 sequence is 16 residues long. The V gene lost 6 bases and the J gene lost 0 bases, with 15 bases spanning the gap. The germline gives CDR1 SNHLY, CDR2 FYNNEI. CDR3 sequence reads: CASRSHSGGSYNEQFF. The CDR3 nucleotides read TGTGCCAGCAGATCCCATAGCGGAGGCTCCTACAATGAGCAGTTCTTC.

This clone was picked up a small number of times. The gene calls are TRBV24-1 and TRBJ2-5; 8 bases match TRBD2. V lost 4 bases, J lost 2 bases, and 11 bases stayed unmatched. The CDR3 consists of 17 residues. In germline, CDR1 is KGHDR, CDR2 SFDVKD. The CDR3 DNA sequence: TGTGCCACCAGTGACAGAGCCGGGACTAGACTTCAAGAGACCCAGTACTTC. This translates into CATSDRAGTRLQETQYF.

This sequence joins TRBV27 and TRBJ1-1; the D is unclear. Trimming stripped 5 bases from V and 7 bases from J, with 20 bases between. In germline, CDR1 is MNHEY, CDR2 SMNVEV (reference sequence). The CDR3 sequence is 15 residues long. The CDR3 nucleotides are TGTGCCAGCAGTCCTCGCGGGAGAAGAGAGGTTGAAGCTTTCTTT. Translated, it gives CASSPRGRREVEAFF.